One sample yielded the 20 T cell receptor beta chains listed below, sequenced in a study of CD4 and CD8 cells across lung adenocarcinoma regions. MiXCR was run by TCRdb on the PCR reads, yielding one entry per CDR3 protein. This table holds fewer than 30,000 distinct CDR3 sequences, less than 60% found once. The specimen was CD8+ T cells from the center of a lung tumor. All receptors derive from a male donor with lung adenocarcinoma. The CD4 and CD8 labels of this study may be unreliable.

This clonotype has ten or more counts. DNA of the CDR3: TGCGCCAGCAGCCCAGGACAGAGCTATGGCTACACCTTC. It translates to CASSPGQSYGYTF. This chain links TRBV10-1 with TRBJ1-2; tentatively, D is TRBD1 (6 bases). Trimming shortened V by 6 bases and J by 4 bases, and 12 bases separated the two germline ends. CDR1 is WNHNN, CDR2 SYGVQD, per germline (reference sequence). CDR3 length: 13 residues.

This clonotype was seen many times. CDR3 region: CAASDPRERNEQFF. As DNA, the CDR3 is TGTGCCGCCAGCGATCCACGGGAAAGGAATGAGCAGTTCTTC. This chain joins TRBV10-3 and TRBJ2-1; D might be TRBD2 (5 bases). Germline V gene data show CDR1 as ENHRY and CDR2 as SYGVKD. Trimming removed 11 bases at V and 7 bases at J, with 21 bases between. This CDR3 region has 14 residues.

This clonotype was seen many times. The V and J genes are TRBV10-1 and TRBJ1-6; the D is unclear. The CDR3 is 11 amino acids. Germline V gene sequence: CDR1 WNHNN, CDR2 SYGVQD (reference sequence). Between the trimmed V and J ends, which lost 8 bases and 10 bases, there was a span of 9 bases. CDR3 region: CASPDGSPLHF. DNA of the CDR3: TGCGCCAGCCCGGACGGATCACCCCTCCACTTT.

The rearrangement uses TRBV6-1 and TRBJ2-2, with D maybe TRBD1 (5 bases). The V end was cut by 7 bases, the J end by 5 bases, with 11 bases between. This CDR3 has 13 residues. Germline V gives CDR1 MNHNS, CDR2 SASEGT. The CDR3 bases are TGTGCCAGCACTCTAAGACAGACCGGGGAGCTGTTTTTT. Its translation is CASTLRQTGELFF.

V usage is TRBV10-2 and J usage is TRBJ2-3, with D possibly called TRBD1 or TRBD2 (5 bases each). The DNA end is more similar to TRBJ2-7, so the J call may be wrong. The germline gives CDR1 WSHSY, CDR2 SAAADI. This CDR3 is built from 14 residues. In nucleotides, the CDR3 is TGCGCCAGCAGGGGGCGAGGGCGCACAGATATGCAGTACTTC. Encoded protein: CASRGRGRTDMQYF.

The chain recombines TRBV10-3 with TRBJ2-4; TRBD2 might be the D (5 bases). The CDR3 length is 12 residues. CDR1 is ENHRY, CDR2 SYGVKD, per germline. The CDR3 sequence is CAGSLAKDTQYF. CDR3 in DNA: TGTGCGGGGAGTCTAGCCAAAGACACGCAGTACTTC.

This sequence joins TRBV6-1 and TRBJ2-5; D ambiguous. CDR3 length: 12 residues. The V end was cut by 6 bases, the J end by 2 bases, with 7 bases between. CDR1 is MNHNS, CDR2 SASEGT, per germline. This chain's CDR3 is CASSSPQETQYF. Here the CDR3 DNA reads TGTGCCAGCAGCTCTCCGCAAGAGACCCAGTACTTC.

The chain joins TRBV10-1 to TRBJ2-1, with TRBD1 as a possible D gene (5 bases). V lost 0 bases, J lost 5 bases, and 8 bases lay in between. Germline-derived CDR1 and CDR2 are WNHNN and SYGVQD (reference sequence). The CDR3 is 14 amino acids. CDR3 DNA sequence: TGCGCCAGCAGTGAGTCTGGGGCGGACAATGAGCAGTTCTTC. Its translation is CASSESGADNEQFF.

This sequence joins TRBV6-1 and TRBJ2-1; 8 positions agree with TRBD2. CDR1 and CDR2 (germline): MNHNS, SASEGT. The CDR3 runs to 17 residues. The V segment lost 3 bases and the J segment 9 bases; nucleotides outside the gene matches: 16. CDR3 sequence reads: CASSEGQGWTSRGEQFF. The CDR3 DNA follows: TGTGCCAGCAGTGAGGGACAAGGGTGGACTAGCAGAGGTGAGCAGTTCTTC.

Remarks on this clonotype: Compared with germline, one end of the junction differs, possibly owing to a read error. This rearrangement joins TRBV6-1 to TRBJ2-3; D perhaps matches TRBD2 (5 bases). The CDR3 has 16 amino acids. Germline assignment: CDR1 MNHNS and CDR2 SASEGT. As DNA, the CDR3 is TGTGCCAGCAGTGAAACGGACCTGGGAGCCACAGATACGCAGTACTTT. This gives the protein CASSETDLGATDTQYF.

The chain combines TRBV7-2 with TRBJ2-1; 9 bases agree with TRBD1. There are 19 residues in the CDR3. Per germline, CDR1 SGHTA and CDR2 FQGNSA. The ends lost 0 bases at V and 2 bases at J; junction bases unmatched: 11. The CDR3 loop reads CASSLAAGGTGYAYNEQFF. The CDR3 DNA sequence: TGTGCCAGCAGCTTAGCCGCTGGGGGGACAGGGTATGCCTACAATGAGCAGTTCTTC.

This clonotype was found many times. The chain carries TRBV27 and TRBJ2-3; 9 bases map to TRBD1. The V gene end was trimmed by 10 bases and the J gene end by 3 bases; junction bases not matched to a gene: 5. CDR1 is MNHEY and CDR2 is SMNVEV in the germline V gene (reference sequence). This CDR3 contains 13 residues. The CDR3 DNA is TGTGCCACCAGGGACAGGGAGACAGATACGCAGTATTTT. This sequence encodes CATRDRETDTQYF.

This clonotype was detected many times. The chain carries TRBV25-1 and TRBJ2-5, with a possible D match to TRBD2 (6 bases). This CDR3 has 15 amino acids. V was cut by 0 bases and J by 1 base, with 9 bases left in between. Germline CDR1 and CDR2: MGHDK and SYGVNS. The CDR3 DNA sequence: TGTGCCAGCAGTGAATATGGTAGCGGCCAAGAGACCCAGTACTTC. It yields the protein CASSEYGSGQETQYF.

V is TRBV6-1 and J is TRBJ2-5; 7 bases map to TRBD1. The germline V gene encodes CDR1 MNHNS and CDR2 SASEGT. The CDR3 contains 14 residues. V lost 8 bases and J lost 8; bases outside the gene matches: 14. The CDR3 sequence is CASAHRGSTYTQYF. CDR3 nucleotide sequence: TGTGCCAGCGCGCACAGGGGTTCTACATACACCCAGTACTTC.

Many counts were recorded for this clonotype. The gene calls are TRBV6-1 and TRBJ2-4; D ambiguous. Germline CDR1 reads MNHNS; CDR2 reads SASEGT. The CDR3 contains 18 residues. V shed 2 bases and J shed 1 base, with 18 bases lying between them. CDR3 sequence reads: CASSEPFHADYAKNIQYF. The CDR3 DNA reads as TGTGCCAGCAGTGAACCATTCCATGCCGATTATGCCAAAAACATTCAGTACTTC.

The CDR3 region is CASSTGSSDTQYF. In DNA, the CDR3 is TGTGCCAGCAGCACCGGGAGTTCAGATACGCAGTATTTT. J is TRBJ2-3 and V is TRBV7-3; maybe TRBD2 (6 bases). Trimming cost V 5 bases and J 4 bases, with 10 bases left between them. Per the germline V gene, CDR1 is SGHTA and CDR2 is FQGTGA. The CDR3 loop spans 13 amino acids.

The chain combines TRBV9 with TRBJ2-4, with D unresolved. V lost 0 bases and J lost 5, with 12 bases in between. The CDR3 runs to 15 residues. Germline V CDR1 and CDR2: SGDLS, YYNGEE. The CDR3 coding sequence is TGTGCCAGCAGCGTAGAGGCAGACATCGAAAACATTCAGTACTTC. Translated: CASSVEADIENIQYF.

Ten or more counts support this clonotype. V gene TRBV4-1 combines with J gene TRBJ2-3; possibly TRBD2 for D (6 bases). CDR3 length: 16 residues. V lost 0 bases and J lost 0, with 10 bases in between. In germline, CDR1 is MGHRA, CDR2 YSYEKL. CDR3: CASSQDRGASTDTQYF. CDR3 nucleotide sequence: TGCGCCAGCAGCCAAGATCGCGGGGCTAGCACAGATACGCAGTATTTT.

A few counts support this clonotype. A much larger clone is a single base away; this may be a read error. CDR3 loop: CASSLVLQETQFF. In DNA, the CDR3 is TGTGCCAGCAGCTTAGTCCTGCAGGAGACCCAGTTCTTC. J is TRBJ2-1 and V is TRBV7-2; D gene unclear. Germline loops: CDR1 SGHTA, CDR2 FQGNSA. Trimming pared 1 base from V and 13 bases from J, leaving 14 bases between. The CDR3 is 13 amino acids.

Turning to this clonotype: The junction differs from germline at one of its ends, possibly a read error. V gene TRBV10-3 combines with J gene TRBJ2-4; D is uncertain. This CDR3 region has 11 residues. Germline V gene sequence: CDR1 ENHRY, CDR2 SYGVKD. CDR3 in amino acids: CGLGAKNIQYF. CDR3 in DNA: TGTGGGCTCGGAGCCAAAAATATTCAGTATTTC.